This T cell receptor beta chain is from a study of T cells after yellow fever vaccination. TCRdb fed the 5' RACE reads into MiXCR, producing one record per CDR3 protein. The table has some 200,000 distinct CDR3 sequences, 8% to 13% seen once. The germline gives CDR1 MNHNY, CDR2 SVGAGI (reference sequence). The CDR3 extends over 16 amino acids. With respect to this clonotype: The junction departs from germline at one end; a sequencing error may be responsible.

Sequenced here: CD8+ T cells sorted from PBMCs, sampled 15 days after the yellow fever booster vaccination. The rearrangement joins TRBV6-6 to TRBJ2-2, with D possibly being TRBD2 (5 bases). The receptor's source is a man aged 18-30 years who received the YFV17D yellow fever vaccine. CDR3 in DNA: TGTGCCAGCAGTAGTTTTATTTTCGCGAACCCCGGGGAGATGTTTTTT. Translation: CASSSFIFANPGEMFF.